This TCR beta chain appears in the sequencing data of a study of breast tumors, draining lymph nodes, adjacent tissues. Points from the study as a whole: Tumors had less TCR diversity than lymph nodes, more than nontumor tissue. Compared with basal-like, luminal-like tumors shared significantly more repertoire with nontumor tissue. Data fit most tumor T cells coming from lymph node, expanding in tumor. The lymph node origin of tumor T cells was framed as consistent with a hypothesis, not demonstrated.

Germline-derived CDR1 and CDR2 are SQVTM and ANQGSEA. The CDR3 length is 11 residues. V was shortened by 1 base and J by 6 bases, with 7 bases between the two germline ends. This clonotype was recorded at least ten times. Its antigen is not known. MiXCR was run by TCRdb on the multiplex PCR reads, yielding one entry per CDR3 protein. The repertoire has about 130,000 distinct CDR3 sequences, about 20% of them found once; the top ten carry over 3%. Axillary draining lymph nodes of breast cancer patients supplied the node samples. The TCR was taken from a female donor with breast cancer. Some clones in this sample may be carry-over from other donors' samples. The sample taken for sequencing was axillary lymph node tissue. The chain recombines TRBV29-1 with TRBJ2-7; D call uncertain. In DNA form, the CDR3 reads TGCAGCGTTGAAGTCGGCGGCGAGCAGTACTTC. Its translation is CSVEVGGEQYF.